One sample yielded the 10 T cell receptor beta chains listed below, sequenced in a study of cytomegalovirus exposure and HLA in healthy donors. The protocol was immunoSEQ multiplex PCR, while the TCRdb copy is restricted to in-frame clones and leaves out a portion. The sample holds 150,000 to 200,000 clones; around 86% are singletons and the top ten take 6.5% to 7.5%. Sequences were obtained from PBMCs. The receptors were sampled from a man aged 25 to 45 in good health and CMV-seropositive.

The table lists this clone with a few counts. The genes are TRBV9 and TRBJ2-1; 7 bases are shared with TRBD2. The trim removed 4 bases at V and 0 bases at J, leaving 10 bases unmatched. This CDR3 contains 17 residues. Germline V CDR1 and CDR2: SGDLS, YYNGEE. The CDR3 region has the DNA TGTGCCAGCAGCACATTCTCGAGCGGGGACTCCTACAATGAGCAGTTCTTC. Amino acids: CASSTFSSGDSYNEQFF.

The CDR3 DNA reads TGTGCCACCAGCAAACTATTACAGGGCACCGGGGAGCTGTTTTTT. Encoded protein: CATSKLLQGTGELFF. V is TRBV15 and J is TRBJ2-2; TRBD1 is a possible D gene (6 bases). Trimming took off 4 bases at V and 4 bases at J, with 13 bases between the two ends. The CDR3 is made up of 15 amino acids. Germline assignment: CDR1 LNHNV and CDR2 YYDKDF (reference sequence).

The genes are TRBV10-2 and TRBJ2-7; 7 bases are a match to TRBD1. Trimming cost V 5 bases and J 0 bases; bases outside gene matches: 1. CDR3 size: 13 residues. Germline loops: CDR1 WSHSY, CDR2 SAAADI. The CDR3, as DNA: TGCGCCAGCAGTTGGGACAGCTCCTACGAGCAGTACTTC. It translates to CASSWDSSYEQYF.

The chain carries TRBV9 and TRBJ2-7; 10 bases map to TRBD1. The CDR3 totals 18 residues. With V trimmed by 3 bases and J by 0 bases, 12 bases remained unmatched. Looked up from germline, CDR1 is SGDLS and CDR2 is YYNGEE. CDR3: CASSARLPGQGHSYEQYF. Here the CDR3 DNA reads TGTGCCAGCAGCGCCCGATTACCGGGACAGGGGCACTCCTACGAGCAGTACTTC.

For the CDR3, the DNA is TGTGCCACTAGAGTAGGGGGCGCTTACACTGAAGCTTTCTTT. Protein sequence: CATRVGGAYTEAFF. The rearrangement joins TRBV19 to TRBJ1-1, with 7 bases matching TRBD1. CDR3 size: 14 residues. The ends lost 10 bases at V and 3 bases at J; junction bases unmatched: 11. CDR1 is LNHDA, CDR2 SQIVND, per germline (reference sequence).

This clone was detected only once. The chain links TRBV6-5 to TRBJ1-3, with TRBD1 matching 7 bases. V lost 4 bases and J lost 0; bases outside the gene matches: 6. Germline V gene lookup returns CDR1 MNHEY and CDR2 SVGAGI. This CDR3 is 16 amino acids long. As DNA, the CDR3 is TGTGCCAGCAGTTCCAGGGGGGACGGCTCTGGAAACACCATATATTTT. Protein sequence: CASSSRGDGSGNTIYF.

V and J are TRBV28 and TRBJ1-1; D not resolved. Germline V gene sequence: CDR1 MDHEN, CDR2 SYDVKM. The CDR3 consists of 13 residues. V lost 5 bases to trimming and J lost 0 bases, with 7 bases between them. CDR3 sequence: CASSAILNTEAFF. The DNA of the CDR3 is TGTGCCAGCAGTGCCATTTTGAACACTGAAGCTTTCTTT. Filled out from reference TRBV28 and TRBJ1-1, the complete variable domain reads DVKVTQSSRYLVKRTGEKVFLECVQDMDHENMFWYRQDPGLGLRLIYFSYDVKMKEKGDIPEGYSVSREKKERFSLILESASTNQTSMYLCASSAILNTEAFFGQGTRLTVV.

The chain links TRBV18 to TRBJ2-1; tentatively, D is TRBD2 (5 bases). CDR3 length: 15 amino acids. With 3 bases removed from V and 4 bases from J, the gap between germline ends came to 13 bases. CDR1 and CDR2 from the germline V gene are KGHSH and LQKENI. CDR3 amino acids: CASSPSPTGYNEQFF. In DNA form, the CDR3 reads TGTGCCAGCTCACCCTCCCCGACGGGATACAATGAGCAGTTCTTC. The full variable domain, with the rest looked up from reference TRBV18 and TRBJ2-1, is NAGVMQNPRHLVRRRGQEARLRCSPMKGHSHVYWYRQLPEEGLKFMVYLQKENIIDESGMPKERFSAEFPKEGPSILRIQQVVRGDSAAYFCASSPSPTGYNEQFFGPGTRLTVL.

The chain links TRBV19 to TRBJ1-2; no clear D gene. CDR1 and CDR2 from the germline V gene are LNHDA and SQIVND (reference sequence). The V end lost 3 bases, the J end lost 4 bases, and 9 bases lay between the germline ends. CDR3 length: 13 amino acids. CDR3 amino acids: CASSMEGLYGYTF. In nucleotides, the CDR3 is TGTGCCAGTAGTATGGAAGGGCTCTATGGCTACACCTTC.

The chain is built from TRBV29-1 and TRBJ2-2; 8 bases match TRBD2. The ends lost 2 bases at V and 7 bases at J; junction bases unmatched: 9. Germline V gene lookup returns CDR1 SQVTM and CDR2 ANQGSEA. The CDR3 contains 15 residues. The CDR3 bases are TGCAGCGTTGAAATCGGGAGGGCCCAAGGCGGGGAGCTGTTTTTT. It codes for CSVEIGRAQGGELFF.